What follows are 21 T cell receptor beta chains derived from one specimen sequenced in a study of human thymus T cells (TCRdb year 2020). To prepare the library, the immunoSEQ multiplex PCR assay was applied. TCRdb holds this immuneACCESS table with in-frame rearrangements only. Some clones are missing; in checked studies, unresolved V genes explain under half, and the rest has no known cause. The sample table lists approximately 46,000 clones, 95% of them with a count of one. The biggest ten clones account for 0.15% to 0.2% of the sample. The source material was blood. These receptors were collected from a girl younger than two with a congenital heart defect but otherwise immunologically healthy.

The gene calls are TRBV18 and TRBJ2-3, with no clear D. This CDR3 comprises 15 residues. The V end was cut by 2 bases, the J end by 2 bases, with 11 bases between. Germline V gene lookup returns CDR1 KGHSH and CDR2 LQKENI. The CDR3 region is CASSPIIVPTDTQYF. Written as DNA, the CDR3 is TGTGCCAGCTCACCAATCATAGTCCCCACAGATACGCAGTATTTT.

This clone was counted a single time. The chain is built from TRBV6-6 and TRBJ1-5; D gene uncertain. The germline V gene encodes CDR1 MNHNY and CDR2 SVGAGI (reference sequence). The CDR3 extends over 14 amino acids. V lost 0 bases to trimming and J lost 5 bases, with 8 bases between them. CDR3 amino acids: CASSYSRDYQPQHF. DNA for the CDR3: TGTGCCAGCAGTTACTCGAGAGACTATCAGCCCCAGCATTTT.

The CDR3 coding sequence is TGTGCCAGCAGTCATTTTCCGGGACAGGGGGCAGACGGCGAGCAGTACTTC. Protein product: CASSHFPGQGADGEQYF. The J gene is TRBJ2-7, the V gene TRBV14, with 12 bases aligning to TRBD1. The germline gives CDR1 SGHDN, CDR2 FVKESK. J lost 6 bases, V lost 6 bases, and 15 bases had no gene match. The CDR3 spans 17 residues.

This clone was seen once. The rearrangement uses TRBV2 and TRBJ2-7; D remains ambiguous. The ends were cut back, 6 bases at V and 2 bases at J, with 2 bases in the middle. This CDR3 region has 10 residues. Germline V gene lookup returns CDR1 SNHLY and CDR2 FYNNEI. The CDR3 here is CASRTYEQYF. Written as DNA, the CDR3 is TGTGCCAGCAGAACCTACGAGCAGTACTTC. Drawing the rest from reference TRBV2 and TRBJ2-7, the complete variable domain is EPEVTQTPSHQVTQMGQEVILRCVPISNHLYFYWYRQILGQKVEFLVSFYNNEISEKSEIFDDQFSVERPDGSNFTLKIRSTKLEDSAMYFCASRTYEQYFGPGTRLTVT.

V gene TRBV28 combines with J gene TRBJ1-2; TRBD1 agrees at 9 bases. The V gene's germline CDR1 is MDHEN and CDR2 SYDVKM. The junction had 8 bases not matched to a gene; V was cut back by 6 bases and J by 6 bases. CDR3 length: 14 amino acids. In DNA form, the CDR3 reads TGTGCCAGCAGCCGCCTCGGGACAGGGAATGGCTACACCTTC. Translating it yields CASSRLGTGNGYTF.

The J gene is TRBJ2-2, the V gene TRBV2, with 9 bases fitting TRBD2. V dropped 1 base and J dropped 6; count of bases not matched to a gene: 6. Germline loops: CDR1 SNHLY, CDR2 FYNNEI. This CDR3 region has 16 residues. CDR3 DNA: TGTGCCAGCAGTGAAGGGTCTAGCGGGAAGGCCGGGGAGCTGTTTTTT. Translating gives CASSEGSSGKAGELFF.

V usage is TRBV7-3 and J usage is TRBJ2-3, with D perhaps being TRBD1 or TRBD2 (5 bases each). CDR3 length: 16 residues. V was clipped by 1 base and J by 3 bases, with 14 bases between them. Germline V gives CDR1 SGHTA, CDR2 FQGTGA. The CDR3 spells CASSLKKEGQTDTQYF. The CDR3 DNA reads TGTGCCAGCAGCTTAAAGAAAGAGGGGCAGACAGATACGCAGTATTTT.

This chain joins TRBV11-3 and TRBJ2-2; perhaps D is TRBD1 or TRBD2 (5 bases each). The CDR3 covers 15 residues. The V gene lost 1 base and the J gene lost 7 bases, with 13 bases spanning the gap. CDR1 is SGHNT and CDR2 is YENEEA in the germline V gene. This chain's CDR3 is CASSLGGTTGGELFF. DNA of the CDR3: TGTGCCAGCAGCTTAGGGGGGACGACCGGCGGGGAGCTGTTTTTT. The full variable domain, in which reference TRBV11-3 and TRBJ2-2 provide the parts outside the CDR3, is EAGVVQSPRYKIIEKKQPVAFWCNPISGHNTLYWYLQNLGQGPELLIRYENEEAVDDSQLPKDRFSAERLKGVDSTLKIQPAELGDSAVYLCASSLGGTTGGELFFGEGSRLTVL.

This chain links TRBV2 with TRBJ1-6, with D perhaps matching TRBD1 (6 bases). The CDR3 has 14 amino acids. Germline assignment: CDR1 SNHLY and CDR2 FYNNEI. V lost 5 bases to trimming and J lost 7 bases, with 12 bases between them. The CDR3 region has the DNA TGTGCCAGCAGTACGACTACAGGGAATTCACCCCTCCACTTT. The encoded protein is CASSTTTGNSPLHF. The full variable domain, completed using reference TRBV2 and TRBJ1-6, is EPEVTQTPSHQVTQMGQEVILRCVPISNHLYFYWYRQILGQKVEFLVSFYNNEISEKSEIFDDQFSVERPDGSNFTLKIRSTKLEDSAMYFCASSTTTGNSPLHFGNGTRLTVT.

This chain uses TRBV19 with TRBJ2-3; D call uncertain. Trimming stripped 1 base from V and 1 base from J, with 12 bases between. The CDR3 has 16 amino acids. The germline V gene has CDR1 LNHDA and CDR2 SQIVND (reference sequence). CDR3 sequence (DNA): TGTGCCAGTAGTATAGGGGTCGGAATTGGCACAGATACGCAGTATTTT. This encodes CASSIGVGIGTDTQYF. Full variable domain (missing parts from reference TRBV19 and TRBJ2-3): DGGITQSPKYLFRKEGQNVTLSCEQNLNHDAMYWYRQDPGQGLRLIYYSQIVNDFQKGDIAEGYSVSREKKESFPLTVTSAQKNPTAFYLCASSIGVGIGTDTQYFGPGTRLTVL.

This clone has just one count. The gene calls are TRBV2 and TRBJ2-1; D gene unclear. Deletions cut 4 bases from V and 0 bases from J, with 10 bases between. The CDR3 loop spans 15 amino acids. Germline V lookup: CDR1 SNHLY, CDR2 FYNNEI. The DNA for the CDR3 is TGTGCCAGCAGTGTTTCGCAGTCCTCCTACAATGAGCAGTTCTTC. Encoded protein: CASSVSQSSYNEQFF. Complete variable domain (other parts from reference TRBV2 and TRBJ2-1): EPEVTQTPSHQVTQMGQEVILRCVPISNHLYFYWYRQILGQKVEFLVSFYNNEISEKSEIFDDQFSVERPDGSNFTLKIRSTKLEDSAMYFCASSVSQSSYNEQFFGPGTRLTVL.

The gene calls are TRBV11-2 and TRBJ2-7, with D tentatively TRBD2 (6 bases). V was trimmed by 5 bases and J by 0 bases, leaving 14 bases between them. The germline CDR1 and CDR2 sequences are SGHAT and FQNNGV. This CDR3 is 15 amino acids long. The CDR3 DNA reads TGTGCCAGCAGCCGTACCCCGGGACTCTCCTACGAGCAGTACTTC. Amino acid sequence: CASSRTPGLSYEQYF.

This clone is a singleton in its sample. The chain recombines TRBV5-4 with TRBJ2-3; TRBD2 might be the D (6 bases). The CDR3 is 15 amino acids. V lost 0 bases and J lost 0, with 8 bases in between. Germline V gene lookup returns CDR1 SGHNT and CDR2 YYREEE (reference sequence). CDR3 in amino acids: CASSLDGSSTDTQYF. The CDR3 bases are TGTGCCAGCAGCTTGGACGGGAGTAGCACAGATACGCAGTATTTT.

Notes on this clone: The identical CDR3 is also encoded by other nucleotide sequences in the sample. CDR3 DNA sequence: TGTGCCAGCAGCCTGAGCTCTGGAAACACCATATATTTT. Its protein product is CASSLSSGNTIYF. The chain has TRBV7-9 and TRBJ1-3; D unclear. V shed 5 bases and J shed 0 bases, with 5 bases lying between them. This CDR3 region has 13 residues. The germline CDR1 and CDR2 sequences are SEHNR and FQNEAQ (reference sequence).

This clone was observed a single time. This chain uses TRBV7-9 with TRBJ1-1; D gene ambiguous. V lost 10 bases and J 2 bases, leaving 5 bases between the germline ends. Germline CDR1 is SEHNR and CDR2 is FQNEAQ (reference sequence). The CDR3 extends over 10 amino acids. CDR3 in amino acids: CATRNTEAFF. CDR3 nucleotides: TGTGCCACCCGCAACACTGAAGCTTTCTTT. The entire variable domain, with the rest obtained from reference TRBV7-9 and TRBJ1-1, is as follows: DTGVSQNPRHKITKRGQNVTFRCDPISEHNRLYWYRQTLGQGPEFLTYFQNEAQLEKSRLLSDRFSAERPKGSFSTLEIQRTEQGDSAMYLCATRNTEAFFGQGTRLTVV.

The chain links TRBV10-2 to TRBJ2-7, with 9 positions matching TRBD1. Germline V lookup: CDR1 WSHSY, CDR2 SAAADI. The CDR3 is 16 residues long. V lost 7 bases, J lost 2 bases, and 12 bases stayed unmatched. The CDR3 loop reads CASTSGQGRLPYEQYF. CDR3 DNA sequence: TGCGCCAGCACCAGCGGACAGGGGCGACTCCCCTACGAGCAGTACTTC.

V and J are TRBV5-1 and TRBJ2-1; D call uncertain. Trimming removed 6 bases at V and 0 bases at J, with 10 bases between. Germline assignment: CDR1 SGHRS and CDR2 YFSETQ. The CDR3 is 14 residues long. The CDR3 loop reads CASKQASSYNEQFF. DNA of the CDR3: TGCGCCAGCAAGCAGGCTAGCTCCTACAATGAGCAGTTCTTC. The full variable domain, rest sourced from reference TRBV5-1 and TRBJ2-1, is KAGVTQTPRYLIKTRGQQVTLSCSPISGHRSVSWYQQTPGQGLQFLFEYFSETQRNKGNFPGRFSGRQFSNSRSEMNVSTLELGDSALYLCASKQASSYNEQFFGPGTRLTVL.

This clone was recorded only once. The J gene is TRBJ2-6, the V gene TRBV19; D is unclear. The CDR3 covers 15 residues. CDR1 is LNHDA, CDR2 SQIVND, per germline (reference sequence). V was trimmed by 7 bases and J by 7 bases, leaving 17 bases between them. Here the CDR3 reads CASTWRTPPANVLTF. For the CDR3, the DNA is TGTGCCAGTACGTGGAGAACTCCGCCCGCCAACGTCCTGACTTTC.

The chain links TRBV25-1 to TRBJ1-3; D is ambiguous. The V end was cut by 4 bases, the J end by 0 bases, with 7 bases between. Per the germline V gene, CDR1 is MGHDK and CDR2 is SYGVNS. CDR3 length: 14 amino acids. CDR3 DNA: TGTGCCAGCAGTGCTGGCCTCTCTGGAAACACCATATATTTT. It codes for CASSAGLSGNTIYF.

This clone was found once. The chain carries TRBV4-1 and TRBJ2-7, with TRBD1 matching over 7 bases. The CDR3 spans 14 residues. The V gene end was trimmed by 2 bases and the J gene end by 2 bases; junction bases not matched to a gene: 3. Germline V gene sequence: CDR1 MGHRA, CDR2 YSYEKL. The CDR3 DNA is TGCGCCAGCAGCCAACCGGGACAGACCTACGAGCAGTACTTC. Translated, it gives CASSQPGQTYEQYF.

The chain carries TRBV9 and TRBJ1-3, with D uncertain. The CDR3 spans 14 residues. Germline-derived CDR1 and CDR2 are SGDLS and YYNGEE. Trimming took off 0 bases at V and 0 bases at J, with 4 bases between the two ends. DNA of the CDR3: TGTGCCAGCAGCGTAGACCACTCTGGAAACACCATATATTTT. It specifies CASSVDHSGNTIYF.